This entry describes one T cell receptor beta chain. No antigen is known for it. Sequenced by immunoSEQ multiplex PCR; TCRdb stores in-frame clones only, minus some. The repertoire holds fewer than 200,000 clones, with around nine tenths as singletons. This sample was taken from a study of T cell responses to AZD1222 COVID-19 vaccine. The CDR3 runs to 15 residues. In germline, CDR1 is SGHDT, CDR2 YYEEEE. V was clipped by 4 bases and J by 8 bases, with 21 bases between them. Study-wide points: Only after the peak T cell response were repertoires sampled. Clonal diversity was possibly underestimated, and the donors were mostly white British, with more females. With two AZD1222 doses given, Spike-specific TCR breadth and depth both rose.

J is TRBJ1-2 and V is TRBV5-6; D may be TRBD1 (5 bases). This TCR derives from an adult in good health. The sequenced sample was peripheral blood, obtained on day 0 of AZD1222 vaccination. The CDR3 loop reads CASSPRAGGGGGYTF. CDR3 coding DNA: TGTGCCAGCAGCCCCCGAGCTGGCGGGGGTGGGGGCTACACCTTC.